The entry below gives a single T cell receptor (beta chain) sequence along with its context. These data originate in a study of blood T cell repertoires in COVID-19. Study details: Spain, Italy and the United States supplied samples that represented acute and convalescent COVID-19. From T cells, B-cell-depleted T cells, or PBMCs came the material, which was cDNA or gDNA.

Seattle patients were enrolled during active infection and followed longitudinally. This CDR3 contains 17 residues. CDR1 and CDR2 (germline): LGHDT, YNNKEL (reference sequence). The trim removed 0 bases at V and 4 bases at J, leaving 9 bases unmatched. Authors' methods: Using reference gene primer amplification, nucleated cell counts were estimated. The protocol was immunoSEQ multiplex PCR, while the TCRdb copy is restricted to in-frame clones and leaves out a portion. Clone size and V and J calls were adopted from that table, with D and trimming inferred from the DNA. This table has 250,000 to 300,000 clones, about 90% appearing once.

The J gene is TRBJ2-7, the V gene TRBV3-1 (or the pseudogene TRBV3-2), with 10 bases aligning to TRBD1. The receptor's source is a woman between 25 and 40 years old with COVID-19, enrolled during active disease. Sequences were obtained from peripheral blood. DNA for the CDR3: TGTGCCAGCAGCCAAGACCGCCCCGGGACAGGGGTTTACGAGCAGTACTTC. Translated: CASSQDRPGTGVYEQYF.